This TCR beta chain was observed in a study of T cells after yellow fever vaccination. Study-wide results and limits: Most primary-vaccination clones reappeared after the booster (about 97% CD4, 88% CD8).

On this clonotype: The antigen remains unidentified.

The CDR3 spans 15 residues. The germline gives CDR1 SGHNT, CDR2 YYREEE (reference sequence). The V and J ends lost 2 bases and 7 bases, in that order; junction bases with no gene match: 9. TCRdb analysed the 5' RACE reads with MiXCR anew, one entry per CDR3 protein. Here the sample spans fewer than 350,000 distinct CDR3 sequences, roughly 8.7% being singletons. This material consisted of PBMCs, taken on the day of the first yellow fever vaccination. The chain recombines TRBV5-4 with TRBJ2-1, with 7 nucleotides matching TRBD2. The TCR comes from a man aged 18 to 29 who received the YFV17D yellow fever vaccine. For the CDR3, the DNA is TGTGCCAGCAGCTTCGGGCGGGCCGGGGGGAATGAGCAGTTCTTC. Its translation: CASSFGRAGGNEQFF.